This TCR beta chain was documented in a study of human T cells and chemical hapten exposure. This clonotype was counted only a few times. Per the authors' pipeline: There were a median of around 97,000 TCRs per sample, with a range from roughly 23,224 to 750,000. TCRdb reprocessed the RACE reads via MiXCR and lists one record per CDR3 protein. In this record, the V and J calls reflect TCRdb's handling and not the investigators' own analysis. The profile shows about 360,000 distinct CDR3 sequences, about 7% of them singletons. Germline CDR1 reads LNHDA; CDR2 reads SQIVND (reference sequence). This CDR3 has 15 amino acids. V lost 0 bases, J lost 2 bases, and 7 bases lay in between. Time point specified: patch test 1, 2 weeks after DPC sensitization. Specified treatment: therapeutic diphenylcyclopropenone sensitization with weekly scalp DPC.

This chain connects TRBV19 to TRBJ2-2; D is ambiguous. This TCR was sampled from a young woman with alopecia areata. Some clones in this sample may be carry-over from other donors' samples. The sample here was whole blood, taken in connection with sensitization to the hapten diphenylcyclopropenone (DPC). The CDR3 sequence is CASSIDTLNTGELFF. The DNA for the CDR3 is TGTGCCAGTAGTATAGATACCCTAAACACCGGGGAGCTGTTTTTT.